The clone carrying this TCR beta chain was seen a single time. Its antigen is still unknown. This CDR3 contains 15 residues. V lost 3 bases to trimming and J lost 1 base, with 11 bases between them. Germline CDR1 SEHNR, CDR2 FQNEAQ (reference sequence). These data belong to a study of OX40 agonist ivuxolimab in advanced cancers. Study-wide results and caveats: In the 0.1 to 3.0 mg/kg range, CD4+ and CD8+ blood T cells had expanded clonally by week 6. Mean expanded clone counts were higher in CD8+ than CD4+ T cells.

Assay: immunoSEQ multiplex PCR; the TCRdb copy retains only in-frame clones and omits some. In the table there are 70,000 to 75,000 clones, roughly 86% of which are singletons. The receptor's source is an adult with an advanced solid tumor such as melanoma, head and neck, liver or kidney cancer. The source was CD4+ or CD8+ T cells sorted from blood, collected in a trial of the OX40 agonist ivuxolimab. The V gene is TRBV7-9, the J gene TRBJ2-3; D not resolved. This CDR3 is CASSFVTRGTDTQYF. As DNA, the CDR3 is TGTGCCAGCAGCTTTGTGACCCGAGGCACAGATACGCAGTATTTT.